These 21 T cell receptor beta chains were all obtained from the same sample, sequenced in a study of naive and memory T cell subsets. The study, taken as a whole, reports: Naive repertoires, especially CD8, held a few larger clonotypes, possibly memory cells re-expressing CD45RA.

These TCRs are of unknown antigen specificity. Two oligonucleotides, mixed equimolar, formed the beta constant-region primer covering TRBC1 and TRBC2. Four rounds of PCR amplified the ligated cDNA using nested alpha and beta constant-region primers plus SP2. TCRdb itself ran the UMI-ligation and nested PCR reads through MiXCR, one entry per CDR3 protein. The sample records 99,000 or so distinct CDR3 sequences, more than 12% being singletons. The sample was naive CD8+ T cells from blood. These receptors were collected from a human donor in good health.

The chain employs TRBV29-1 and TRBJ2-7; possibly TRBD1 for D (6 bases). The V end was cut by 1 base, the J end by 0 bases, with 13 bases between. The CDR3 consists of 15 residues. Per the germline V gene, CDR1 is SQVTM and CDR2 is ANQGSEA. The CDR3 nucleotides are TGCAGCGTTGAAGGGTGGACAGCTAGCTCCTACGAGCAGTACTTC. Translating it yields CSVEGWTASSYEQYF.

This clonotype was seen a few times. The chain links TRBV29-1 to TRBJ2-1; the D is unclear. Between the trimmed V and J ends, which lost 3 bases and 8 bases, there was a span of 8 bases. This CDR3 spans 11 amino acids. The germline V gene encodes CDR1 SQVTM and CDR2 ANQGSEA. CDR3 amino acids: CSVDFTHEQFF. The CDR3 DNA is TGCAGCGTTGACTTCACCCATGAGCAGTTCTTC.

This clonotype was counted at least ten times. V usage is TRBV4-3 and J usage is TRBJ1-6; the D is unclear. Trimming stripped 1 base from V and 7 bases from J, with 11 bases between. The CDR3 runs to 15 residues. Looked up from germline, CDR1 is LGHNA and CDR2 is YSLEER. Here the CDR3 reads CASSQVYIRNSPLHF. The CDR3 DNA is TGCGCCAGCAGCCAAGTTTACATTAGGAATTCACCCCTCCACTTT.

This rearrangement joins TRBV12-3 or TRBV12-4 to TRBJ2-7; the match to TRBD1 covers 9 bases. The CDR3 has 13 amino acids. V lost 7 bases to trimming and J lost 5 bases; unmatched junction nucleotides: 6. CDR3 in amino acids: CASIGTGMNEQYF. The CDR3 bases are TGTGCCAGCATAGGGACAGGGATGAACGAGCAGTACTTC.

The chain has TRBV25-1 and TRBJ1-5; D ambiguous. Trimming removed 6 bases from V and 0 bases from J, with 24 bases in between. The CDR3 extends over 19 amino acids. CDR1 is MGHDK and CDR2 is SYGVNS in the germline V gene. CDR3 in DNA: TGTGCCAGCAGCGACCCGAGATCATCCTCGGACGGTAGCAATCAGCCCCAGCATTTT. It yields the protein CASSDPRSSSDGSNQPQHF.

This clonotype was counted a few times. The V call is TRBV5-6, the J call TRBJ1-5; D gene ambiguous. The CDR3 extends over 16 amino acids. In germline, CDR1 is SGHDT, CDR2 YYEEEE. The germline V and J ends were trimmed by 4 bases and 4 bases, with 18 bases remaining between them. In nucleotides, the CDR3 is TGTGCCAGCAGCCTGTCTTTGGACGACCCAAATCAGCCCCAGCATTTT. Its translation is CASSLSLDDPNQPQHF.

V is TRBV15 and J is TRBJ2-5; a weak D match, TRBD1 (5 bases). Trimming cost V 0 bases and J 2 bases, with 10 bases left between them. The CDR3 runs 15 residues. CDR1 is LNHNV and CDR2 is YYDKDF in the germline V gene (reference sequence). This CDR3 is CATSRDNRQQETQYF. CDR3 nucleotides: TGTGCCACCAGCAGAGATAATAGACAGCAAGAGACCCAGTACTTC.

The chain has TRBV3-1 and TRBJ2-7; D might be TRBD2 (5 bases). Germline CDR1 is LGHDT and CDR2 is YNNKEL (reference sequence). The V end lost 0 bases, the J end lost 1 base, and 10 bases lay between the germline ends. This CDR3 spans 15 amino acids. CDR3 DNA sequence: TGTGCCAGCAGCCAAGATGGTTCGGGGTCCTACGAGCAGTACTTC. It specifies CASSQDGSGSYEQYF.

This clonotype occurred many times. The rearrangement links TRBV2 to TRBJ2-3; 7 bases align to TRBD2. This CDR3 spans 15 amino acids. V was clipped by 6 bases and J by 0 bases; unmatched bases: 6. Germline CDR1 SNHLY, CDR2 FYNNEI. The CDR3 is CASSRTSASTDTQYF. As DNA, the CDR3 is TGTGCCAGCAGCAGAACTAGCGCCAGCACAGATACGCAGTATTTT.

In this sample, this clonotype turned up a few times. The chain employs TRBV30 and TRBJ1-5; D unclear. V lost 0 bases to trimming and J lost 7 bases, with 13 bases between them. CDR3 length: 14 amino acids. Germline CDR1 reads GTSNPN; CDR2 reads SVGIG (reference sequence). This CDR3 is CAWSVGSLRQPQHF. The CDR3 bases are TGTGCCTGGAGTGTTGGCAGCTTGAGGCAGCCCCAGCATTTT.

This clonotype was counted a few times. V usage is TRBV5-1 and J usage is TRBJ1-1; D gene unclear. The CDR3 is 15 residues long. V lost 0 bases, J lost 7 bases, and 16 bases lay in between. The germline CDR1 and CDR2 sequences are SGHRS and YFSETQ. CDR3 DNA sequence: TGCGCCAGCAGCTTGGTAGGGCGCCAGGATCTTGAAGCTTTCTTT. Amino acids: CASSLVGRQDLEAFF.

The rearrangement uses TRBV27 and TRBJ2-3; no reliable D call. This CDR3 comprises 13 residues. Germline V CDR1 and CDR2: MNHEY, SMNVEV (reference sequence). The V and J ends lost 5 bases and 7 bases respectively, with 13 bases between them. In nucleotides, the CDR3 is TGTGCCAGCAGTCTCCAGGATGCACATACGCAGTATTTT. Translating gives CASSLQDAHTQYF.

The rearrangement uses TRBV7-9 and TRBJ2-3; 7 nucleotides align to TRBD1. Losses at the gene ends were 5 bases for V and 1 base for J; bases not matched to a gene: 9. The CDR3 is 16 residues long. The V gene's germline CDR1 is SEHNR and CDR2 FQNEAQ (reference sequence). This CDR3 is CASSIGQEKGTDTQYF. The DNA for the CDR3 is TGTGCCAGCAGCATCGGACAGGAGAAAGGCACAGATACGCAGTATTTT.

This clonotype has a count of ten or more. V usage is TRBV7-9 and J usage is TRBJ2-7; unclear D gene. The germline V gene encodes CDR1 SEHNR and CDR2 FQNEAQ (reference sequence). This CDR3 has 12 amino acids. Trimming shortened V by 3 bases and J by 4 bases, and 7 bases separated the two germline ends. The CDR3 nucleotides are TGTGCCAGCAGCTTTCAGTCGTACGAGCAGTACTTC. Its protein product is CASSFQSYEQYF.

This clonotype was observed a handful of times. This chain uses TRBV4-3 with TRBJ2-7; D remains ambiguous. CDR1 is LGHNA and CDR2 is YSLEER in the germline V gene. Trimming took off 0 bases at V and 6 bases at J, with 9 bases between the two ends. The CDR3 has 13 residues. The CDR3 sequence is CASSQEAGPEQYF. CDR3 in DNA: TGCGCCAGCAGCCAAGAGGCCGGACCCGAGCAGTACTTC.

The chain's CDR3 is CASSLREVFSYNEQFF. The CDR3 DNA reads TGTGCCAGCAGCCTAAGAGAAGTCTTCTCCTACAATGAGCAGTTCTTC. This sequence joins TRBV7-8 and TRBJ2-1; D is uncertain. From germline, CDR1 is SGHVS and CDR2 FQNEAQ. The CDR3 extends over 16 amino acids. Trimming took 5 bases from V and 0 from J, leaving 14 bases between them.

This clonotype was counted only a few times. The chain links TRBV20-1 to TRBJ2-7, with 8 bases matching TRBD1. CDR1 DFQATT and CDR2 SNEGSKA come from the germline V gene (reference sequence). The CDR3 spans 12 residues. V lost 6 bases to trimming and J lost 6 bases; unmatched junction nucleotides: 7. The CDR3 region has the DNA TGCAGTGCGATTAGCGGACAGGGCGAGCAGTACTTC. Translated: CSAISGQGEQYF.

The chain uses TRBV6-2 or TRBV6-3 and TRBJ2-3; no definite D call. The CDR3 totals 12 residues. CDR1 and CDR2 (germline): MNHEY, SVGEGT. Deletions cut 2 bases from V and 4 bases from J, with 4 bases between. The CDR3 DNA follows: TGTGCCAGCAGTTACCGCCCAGATACGCAGTATTTT. It codes for CASSYRPDTQYF.

In its sample, this clonotype was seen a few times. The CDR3 nucleotides are TGTGCCAGCCCGACACCGAGCTCCTACAATGAGCAGTTCTTC. This gives the protein CASPTPSSYNEQFF. The chain is built from TRBV25-1 and TRBJ2-1; the D is unclear. The V gene lost 8 bases and the J gene lost 0 bases, with 11 bases spanning the gap. The CDR3 is 14 amino acids. CDR1 MGHDK and CDR2 SYGVNS come from the germline V gene. Full variable domain (rest looked up from reference TRBV25-1 and TRBJ2-1): EADIYQTPRYLVIGTGKKITLECSQTMGHDKMYWYQQDPGMELHLIHYSYGVNSTEKGDLSSESTVSRIRTEHFPLTLESARPSHTSQYLCASPTPSSYNEQFFGPGTRLTVL.

The chain employs TRBV4-3 and TRBJ2-3, with TRBD2 identical over 8 bases. After removal of 2 bases from V and 4 bases from J, the junction contained 2 bases not matched to a gene. The germline gives CDR1 LGHNA, CDR2 YSLEER. The CDR3 loop spans 14 amino acids. DNA of the CDR3: TGCGCCAGCAGCCAACGGGAGGGGTCAGATACGCAGTATTTT. Its protein product is CASSQREGSDTQYF.

This chain links TRBV11-1 with TRBJ2-7, with D unclear. Germline V gene sequence: CDR1 SGHAT, CDR2 FQDESV (reference sequence). This CDR3 has 13 amino acids. The V and J ends lost 7 bases and 3 bases respectively, with 13 bases between them. The CDR3 DNA reads TGTGCCAGCAAACGCGCCCATAACTACGAGCAGTACTTC. Translation gives CASKRAHNYEQYF.